This entry describes one T cell receptor (beta chain). The iRepertoire nested amplicon-rescue multiplex PCR amplified TCR alpha and beta CDR3s from RNA. TCRdb re-derived calls from the multiplex PCR reads in MiXCR, one entry per CDR3 protein. The sample lists 300,000 to 450,000 distinct CDR3 sequences; 41% were seen once. This entry belongs to a study of glioma-infiltrating T cells. The germline gives CDR1 MGHRA, CDR2 YSYEKL. The V and J ends lost 0 bases and 3 bases, in that order; junction bases with no gene match: 10. CDR3 length equals 18 residues. The J gene is TRBJ1-3, the V gene TRBV4-1; TRBD1 matches at 8 bases. This TCR was recovered from a human donor with low-grade glioma or glioblastoma, undergoing nonglioma brain surgery, or in good health (not recorded which). Sequencing was done on a sample of glioma tissue, nonneoplastic brain tissue, or PBMCs (not recorded which). This CDR3 reads CASSQEAPHRGYGNTIYF. The CDR3 DNA reads as TGCGCCAGCAGCCAAGAGGCCCCACACAGGGGGTATGGAAACACCATATATTTT.